This T cell receptor (beta chain) stems from a study of cytomegalovirus exposure and HLA in healthy donors. The primer mix had 60 Vbeta and 13 Jbeta primers. Here immunoSEQ multiplex PCR was the method, and the copy in TCRdb shows in-frame clones only, minus some. Among over 100,000 clones listed, roughly 80% were seen once. The CDR3 contains 14 residues. V shed 6 bases and J 6 bases; nucleotides not matched to a gene: 5. In germline, CDR1 is ENHRY, CDR2 SYGVKD. This clone has a single count. No antigen is known for it. Whole-study findings and limits: Being indistinguishable, some V segments were excluded, TRBV6-2 and TRBV6-3 among them.

Sequenced material: PBMCs. The chain carries TRBV10-3 and TRBJ1-6; TRBD1 matches at 7 bases. This sequence was found in a man between 35 and 55 years old in good health and CMV-seronegative. For the CDR3, the DNA is TGTGCCATCAGCCGTGACAGGGCTAATTCACCCCTCCACTTT. Protein: CAISRDRANSPLHF.